This TCR beta chain was observed in a study of cytomegalovirus exposure and HLA in healthy donors. Details on this clone: No antigen is known for it.

CDR3 length: 14 residues. Trimming cost V 2 bases and J 7 bases; bases outside gene matches: 5. The germline V gene has CDR1 SGDLS and CDR2 YYNGEE. Study conclusions and caveats: Altogether, 164 TCR beta chains were recorded as cytomegalovirus-associated. Reports described diagnosis of cytomegalovirus status by the classifier as highly specific and sensitive. TCR sequences were mostly rare, though some public TCRs occurred in many donors. According to a subsequent analysis, TCR clusters from the first cohort were inclined to appear together in the 120 validation repertoires.

Method: immunoSEQ multiplex PCR; TCRdb's copy keeps in-frame clones and lacks some. This sample has under 250,000 clones; 80% to 90% occur once, and the top ten carry less than 1.5%. This clonotype originated in a woman in her twenties or thirties in good health and CMV-seronegative. The sample comprised PBMCs. The J gene is TRBJ1-4, the V gene TRBV9, with 7 nucleotides matching TRBD1. The CDR3 region has the DNA TGTGCCAGCAGCGTTAGACAGGGAGGTGAAAAACTGTTTTTT. Residues: CASSVRQGGEKLFF.